The present T cell receptor beta chain was sequenced within a study of Ad26.COV2.S vaccination and SARS-CoV-2 variants. As to treatment: 15 to 20 received Ad26.COV2.S at low or high dose, single or two shots; five or six received placebo; per-sample allocation not given. The samples date from day 63 after the first vaccine or placebo injection. In germline, CDR1 is LNHDA, CDR2 SQIVND (reference sequence). The CDR3 sequence is 15 residues long. The V segment lost 6 bases and the J segment 4 bases; nucleotides outside the gene matches: 7. The protocol was immunoSEQ multiplex PCR, while the TCRdb copy is restricted to in-frame clones and leaves out a portion. The repertoire includes 350,000 to 450,000 clones, approximately 83% of them detected once, and approximately 7% sits in the top ten.

This specimen consisted of peripheral blood, obtained in a trial of Ad26.COV2.S vaccine versus placebo. The genes are TRBV19 and TRBJ2-2; 8 bases are shared with TRBD2. The TCR sequence derives from a person aged 18-60 years who received the Ad26.COV2.S COVID-19 vaccine or a placebo. In DNA, the CDR3 is TGTGCCAGTAGCAGCGAACTAGCGGTCACCGGGGAGCTGTTTTTT. Residues: CASSSELAVTGELFF.